This T cell receptor (beta chain) derives from a study of Graves' ophthalmopathy and Graves' hyperthyroidism. Study observations and caveats: Most expanded thyroid clonotypes above 0.001 frequency also appeared in blood.

This clonotype came up many times. Antigen specificity is unknown. The study excluded patients with other autoimmune diseases, uncontrolled infections, pregnancy or lactation. The authors diagnosed from clinical symptoms, serum thyroxine, TRAb, thyroid ultrasound and orbital computed tomography. Germline V gives CDR1 MDHEN, CDR2 SYDVKM. V lost 1 base, J lost 3 bases, and 10 bases stayed unmatched. The CDR3 is made up of 18 amino acids. For repertoire sequencing, the TCR beta CDR3 regions were amplified from RNA transcripts. First-round RT-PCR employed HTBI primers, with a second-round multiplex PCR after it. TCRdb re-derived calls from the multiplex PCR reads in MiXCR, one entry per CDR3 protein. This table holds nearly 400,000 distinct CDR3 sequences, 15% to 20% found once.

V and J are TRBV28 and TRBJ2-7, with 12 bases lining up with TRBD2. Sequencing was carried out using peripheral blood. The sequence derives from a woman aged 18-30 years with Graves' ophthalmopathy. CDR3 bases: TGTGCCAGCAGTTTATTCTCTCTAGCGGGAGGGCCTGTCTACGAGCAGTACTTC. This gives the protein CASSLFSLAGGPVYEQYF.